What follows are 24 T cell receptor beta chains derived from one specimen sequenced in a study of blood T cell repertoires in COVID-19. Profiled with immunoSEQ multiplex PCR; TCRdb holds only in-frame clones, not every one. The data show about 140,000 clones, with 75% to 90% seen just once and roughly 9.6% held by the top ten. The sample taken for sequencing was peripheral blood. Every receptor here comes from a woman aged 80 or older with acute or convalescent COVID-19.

The chain employs TRBV7-3 and TRBJ2-3, with TRBD2 matching over 8 bases. The germline gives CDR1 SGHTA, CDR2 FQGTGA. This CDR3 spans 16 amino acids. V was clipped by 1 base and J by 3 bases; unmatched bases: 6. The CDR3 DNA reads TGTGCCAGCAGCTTAAGTTCCGGGGGGGTAACAGATACGCAGTATTTT. Translating gives CASSLSSGGVTDTQYF. Full variable domain (rest looked up from reference TRBV7-3 and TRBJ2-3): GAGVSQTPSNKVTEKGKYVELRCDPISGHTALYWYRQSLGQGPEFLIYFQGTGAADDSGLPNDRFFAVRPEGSVSTLKIQRTERGDSAVYLCASSLSSGGVTDTQYFGPGTRLTVL.

The CDR3 reads CASSLGRRYGYTF. DNA for the CDR3: TGTGCCAGCAGCTTAGGCAGGCGCTATGGCTACACCTTC. The gene calls are TRBV7-2 and TRBJ1-2; D not resolved. The V gene lost 1 base and the J gene lost 4 bases, with 7 bases spanning the gap. Germline loops: CDR1 SGHTA, CDR2 FQGNSA. The CDR3 spans 13 residues.

The chain is built from TRBV6-5 and TRBJ2-3; 7 bases are a match to TRBD1. This CDR3 is 14 amino acids long. Germline CDR1 MNHEY, CDR2 SVGAGI. V dropped 7 bases and J dropped 3; count of bases not matched to a gene: 7. CDR3 DNA sequence: TGTGCCAGCACTCGGGACAGAATGACAGATACGCAGTATTTT. Translated: CASTRDRMTDTQYF.

CDR3 nucleotide sequence: TGCGCCAGCAGCTCAGGCCCTAATGAAAAACTGTTTTTT. This translates into CASSSGPNEKLFF. The rearrangement joins TRBV5-1 to TRBJ1-4; no clear D. Trimming shortened V by 3 bases and J by 3 bases, and 6 bases separated the two germline ends. Germline assignment: CDR1 SGHRS and CDR2 YFSETQ. The CDR3 runs to 13 residues.

The chain carries TRBV29-1 and TRBJ1-3; D unresolved. The CDR3 loop spans 13 amino acids. The germline CDR1 and CDR2 sequences are SQVTM and ANQGSEA. Trimming stripped 6 bases from V and 2 bases from J, with 11 bases between. The CDR3: CSVWESAGNTIYF. In nucleotides, the CDR3 is TGCAGCGTGTGGGAGAGTGCTGGAAACACCATATATTTT.

This chain uses TRBV7-8 with TRBJ1-2; D possibly corresponds to TRBD1 (6 bases). Per the germline V gene, CDR1 is SGHVS and CDR2 is FQNEAQ. Trimming removed 2 bases from V and 7 bases from J, with 11 bases in between. This CDR3 spans 13 amino acids. The CDR3 protein is CASSLTQGLGYTF. The CDR3 nucleotides are TGTGCCAGCAGCTTAACACAGGGTCTTGGCTACACCTTC. Supplemented by reference TRBV7-8 and TRBJ1-2, the full variable domain reads GAGVSQSPRYKVAKRGQDVALRCDPISGHVSLFWYQQALGQGPEFLTYFQNEAQLDKSGLPSDRFFAERPEGSVSTLKIQRTQQEDSAVYLCASSLTQGLGYTFGSGTRLTVV.

V gene TRBV19 combines with J gene TRBJ1-1, with 8 positions matching TRBD1. Per germline, CDR1 LNHDA and CDR2 SQIVND (reference sequence). J was trimmed by 6 bases and V by 5 bases; bases with no gene match: 8. The CDR3 sequence is 14 residues long. In DNA, the CDR3 is TGTGCCAGTAGTCCCGGGACAGGAAGTGCTGAAGCTTTCTTT. Protein product: CASSPGTGSAEAFF.

The rearrangement uses TRBV7-9 and TRBJ1-2; no clear D. The CDR3 covers 15 residues. V was clipped by 1 base and J by 2 bases, with 11 bases between them. Germline V gene data show CDR1 as SEHNR and CDR2 as FQNEAQ (reference sequence). CDR3 amino acids: CASSLEAGINYGYTF. The CDR3 DNA is TGTGCCAGCAGCTTAGAGGCAGGTATAAACTATGGCTACACCTTC. The full variable domain, its missing parts supplied by reference TRBV7-9 and TRBJ1-2, is DTGVSQNPRHKITKRGQNVTFRCDPISEHNRLYWYRQTLGQGPEFLTYFQNEAQLEKSRLLSDRFSAERPKGSFSTLEIQRTEQGDSAMYLCASSLEAGINYGYTFGSGTRLTVV.

The chain combines TRBV5-5 with TRBJ1-6; D is possibly TRBD1 (5 bases). The CDR3 is made up of 16 amino acids. Trimming shortened V by 4 bases and J by 9 bases, and 20 bases separated the two germline ends. Germline V gives CDR1 SGHKS, CDR2 YYEKEE (reference sequence). The CDR3 bases are TGTGCCAGCAGCCCTCAGGGTTTCGAGAAGAGTTCACCCCTCCACTTT. Protein sequence: CASSPQGFEKSSPLHF.

CDR3 nucleotide sequence: TGTGCCAGCAGCGCATTCCACGGGACAGTAAATGGCTACACCTTC. Amino acid sequence: CASSAFHGTVNGYTF. This rearrangement joins TRBV25-1 to TRBJ1-2; 7 bases are a match to TRBD1. Germline V lookup: CDR1 MGHDK, CDR2 SYGVNS. The CDR3 has 15 amino acids. Unmatched junction bases numbered 13, after V lost 6 bases and J lost 6 bases.

This clone was recorded once. This rearrangement joins TRBV9 to TRBJ1-3; perhaps TRBD1 as D (5 bases). Trimming shortened V by 2 bases and J by 8 bases, and 11 bases separated the two germline ends. The CDR3 runs 13 residues. Per germline, CDR1 SGDLS and CDR2 YYNGEE. For the CDR3, the DNA is TGTGCCAGCAGCGTCCAGGGCTGGGACACCATATATTTT. It codes for CASSVQGWDTIYF. Based on the CDR3 plus reference TRBV9 and TRBJ1-3, the full variable domain is DSGVTQTPKHLITATGQRVTLRCSPRSGDLSVYWYQQSLDQGLQFLIQYYNGEERAKGNILERFSAQQFPDLHSELNLSSLELGDSALYFCASSVQGWDTIYFGEGSWLTVV.

The chain joins TRBV7-2 to TRBJ1-1; 7 bases align to TRBD1. The trim removed 6 bases at V and 1 base at J, leaving 5 bases unmatched. The germline CDR1 and CDR2 sequences are SGHTA and FQGNSA. This CDR3 region has 14 residues. The CDR3 here is CASSPGTANTEAFF. CDR3 bases: TGTGCCAGCAGTCCCGGGACAGCGAACACTGAAGCTTTCTTT.

This rearrangement joins TRBV5-6 to TRBJ2-1, with a weak D call TRBD2 (5 bases). This CDR3 has 14 residues. The V end lost 1 base, the J end lost 5 bases, and 10 bases lay between the germline ends. In germline, CDR1 is SGHDT, CDR2 YYEEEE. CDR3 amino acids: CASSLFGVNNEQFF. The CDR3, as DNA: TGTGCCAGCAGCTTGTTCGGGGTTAACAATGAGCAGTTCTTC.

The gene calls are TRBV18 and TRBJ2-4; tentative D call: TRBD1 (5 bases). Germline loops: CDR1 KGHSH, CDR2 LQKENI. CDR3 size: 16 residues. The germline V and J ends were trimmed by 3 bases and 7 bases, with 19 bases remaining between them. The CDR3 nucleotides read TGTGCCAGCTCACCGCAGGGCCAGGCAGGCTCGAACATTCAGTACTTC. Translation: CASSPQGQAGSNIQYF. The whole variable domain, remainder taken from reference TRBV18 and TRBJ2-4, is NAGVMQNPRHLVRRRGQEARLRCSPMKGHSHVYWYRQLPEEGLKFMVYLQKENIIDESGMPKERFSAEFPKEGPSILRIQQVVRGDSAAYFCASSPQGQAGSNIQYFGAGTRLSVL.

V and J are TRBV28 and TRBJ1-6; 7 nucleotides match TRBD1. Per germline, CDR1 MDHEN and CDR2 SYDVKM. The CDR3 has 14 amino acids. V lost 5 bases to trimming and J lost 7 bases; unmatched junction nucleotides: 5. CDR3 residues: CASSRQGWNSPLHF. The CDR3 coding sequence is TGTGCCAGCAGTCGACAGGGTTGGAATTCACCCCTCCACTTT.

The gene calls are TRBV5-1 and TRBJ1-1; D not certain. In germline, CDR1 is SGHRS, CDR2 YFSETQ. The CDR3 spans 13 residues. V was cut by 4 bases and J by 1 base, with 8 bases left in between. CDR3 sequence reads: CASSGRRNTEAFF. CDR3 in DNA: TGCGCCAGCAGCGGTCGGAGGAACACTGAAGCTTTCTTT.

This chain connects TRBV9 to TRBJ1-6; D gene ambiguous. Trimming shortened V by 2 bases and J by 1 base, and 13 bases separated the two germline ends. Germline CDR1 and CDR2: SGDLS and YYNGEE. The CDR3 runs to 17 residues. CDR3 region: CASSVGIARSYNSPLHF. The CDR3 DNA sequence: TGTGCCAGCAGCGTCGGGATAGCTCGGTCCTATAATTCACCCCTCCACTTT.

This clone was detected only once. The chain carries TRBV7-9 and TRBJ1-2; the match to TRBD1 covers 7 bases. V lost 2 bases to trimming and J lost 8 bases; unmatched junction nucleotides: 11. The V gene's germline CDR1 is SEHNR and CDR2 FQNEAQ (reference sequence). The CDR3 is 15 amino acids. The CDR3 here is CASSLSGIQGDGYTF. Here the CDR3 DNA reads TGTGCCAGCAGCTTAAGTGGCATCCAGGGGGACGGCTACACCTTC.

The chain joins TRBV5-4 to TRBJ1-3; 7 bases align to TRBD1. The CDR3 is 16 residues long. From germline, CDR1 is SGHNT and CDR2 YYREEE (reference sequence). V gave up 3 bases and J gave up 2 bases; unmatched junction bases: 8. CDR3 amino acids: CASSSKSTGAGNTIYF. CDR3 DNA: TGTGCCAGCAGCTCCAAGTCCACAGGGGCTGGAAACACCATATATTTT.

The chain recombines TRBV2 with TRBJ2-5; 8 nucleotides align to TRBD1. Losses at the gene ends were 4 bases for V and 4 bases for J; bases not matched to a gene: 2. The CDR3 covers 13 residues. Germline V gene lookup returns CDR1 SNHLY and CDR2 FYNNEI. CDR3 loop: CASSGTGRETQYF. In nucleotides, the CDR3 is TGTGCCAGCAGTGGGACAGGGCGAGAGACCCAGTACTTC.

This clone was seen once. V usage is TRBV5-4 and J usage is TRBJ2-3, with 12 bases fitting TRBD2. The CDR3 runs to 15 residues. The V and J ends lost 4 bases and 3 bases, in that order; junction bases with no gene match: 3. Germline V gene data show CDR1 as SGHNT and CDR2 as YYREEE (reference sequence). The CDR3 nucleotides are TGTGCCAGCAGCCGGACTAGCGGGGAGACAGATACGCAGTATTTT. Its translation is CASSRTSGETDTQYF.

The rearrangement uses TRBV5-1 and TRBJ2-3, with 7 positions matching TRBD2. In germline, CDR1 is SGHRS, CDR2 YFSETQ. The CDR3 length is 16 residues. With 5 bases clipped from V and 0 bases from J, the junction kept 9 bases outside the gene matches. CDR3 DNA sequence: TGCGCCAGCAGGCCAGCTAGCGGCCCTAGCACAGATACGCAGTATTTT. Amino acids: CASRPASGPSTDTQYF.

The gene calls are TRBV6-2 or TRBV6-3 and TRBJ2-1, with TRBD2 identical over 14 bases. V lost 2 bases, J lost 4 bases, and 10 bases stayed unmatched. Germline V gives CDR1 MNHEY, CDR2 SVGEGT. There are 19 residues in the CDR3. The CDR3 DNA is TGTGCCAGCAGTTACCGCGGACTAGCGGGGGGAAGTGGGTACAATGAGCAGTTCTTC. Translated: CASSYRGLAGGSGYNEQFF.

The chain couples TRBV2 to TRBJ2-7; 7 nucleotides match TRBD2. Germline assignment: CDR1 SNHLY and CDR2 FYNNEI. V gave up 6 bases and J gave up 4 bases; unmatched junction bases: 3. The CDR3 runs 12 residues. The CDR3 spells CASRTGGYEQYF. The CDR3 bases are TGTGCCAGCAGGACGGGAGGATACGAGCAGTACTTC.